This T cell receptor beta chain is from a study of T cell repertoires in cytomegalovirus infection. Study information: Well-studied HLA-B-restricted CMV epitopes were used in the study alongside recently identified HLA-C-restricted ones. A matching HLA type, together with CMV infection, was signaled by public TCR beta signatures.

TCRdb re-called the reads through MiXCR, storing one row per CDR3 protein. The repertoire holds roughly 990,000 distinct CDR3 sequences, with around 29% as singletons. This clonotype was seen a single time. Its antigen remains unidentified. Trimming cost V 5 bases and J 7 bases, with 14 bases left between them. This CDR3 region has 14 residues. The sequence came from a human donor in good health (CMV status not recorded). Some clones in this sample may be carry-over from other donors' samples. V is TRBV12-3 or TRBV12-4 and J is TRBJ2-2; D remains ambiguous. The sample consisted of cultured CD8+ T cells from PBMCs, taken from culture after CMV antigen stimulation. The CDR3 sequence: CASSTPIEDGELFF. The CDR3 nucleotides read TGTGCCAGCAGTACCCCTATTGAGGACGGGGAGCTGTTTTTT.